This TCR beta chain was captured in a study of control samples from healthy donors and cancer patients. Using immunoSEQ multiplex PCR, the repertoire was profiled, and TCRdb retains in-frame clones only, with some absent. The profile shows roughly 100,000 clones, roughly 80% of them singletons. The CDR3 covers 16 residues. Germline-derived CDR1 and CDR2 are ENHRY and SYGVKD. Trimming stripped 0 bases from V and 12 bases from J, with 24 bases between. This sequence joins TRBV10-3 and TRBJ2-7; D is perhaps TRBD2 (5 bases). The receptor was isolated from a woman aged 50 to 60 in good health. The sequenced sample was blood. CDR3 region: CAISESTSGALLRRYF. The DNA of the CDR3 is TGTGCCATCAGTGAGTCGACAAGCGGAGCTCTCCTACGACGGTACTTC.